Each of the 32 T cell receptor beta chains below was sequenced from the same sample in a study of ipilimumab plus nivolumab after autologous stem cell transplantation (dated by TCRdb to the early 2020s). Library preparation used the immunoSEQ multiplex PCR assay. In its TCRdb copy, this immuneACCESS table keeps in-frame sequences only and misses some clones. Where compared with another copy, unresolved V genes explain less than half of these, and the others have no known cause. This sample comprises around 45,000 clones, around nine tenths of them detected only once. Of the sample, less than 0.95% is held by the ten largest clones. The sequences come from PBMCs, collected in a trial of ipilimumab plus nivolumab as post-transplant consolidation. All receptors derive from a male donor with multiple myeloma.

The chain links TRBV14 to TRBJ1-2, with TRBD1 identical over 8 bases. V lost 3 bases, J lost 10 bases, and 7 bases stayed unmatched. There are 13 residues in the CDR3. The germline CDR1 and CDR2 sequences are SGHDN and FVKESK. The CDR3 DNA sequence: TGTGCCAGCAGCCACCTGACAGGGGATGACTACACCTTC. It yields the protein CASSHLTGDDYTF.

The chain couples TRBV9 to TRBJ1-6; no clear D. CDR3 length: 16 amino acids. Germline V gene sequence: CDR1 SGDLS, CDR2 YYNGEE. V lost 4 bases to trimming and J lost 10 bases, with 21 bases between them. This CDR3 is CASSSSPDGSVSPLHF. DNA for the CDR3: TGTGCCAGCAGCTCTTCCCCGGACGGCTCCGTCTCACCCCTCCACTTT.

V is TRBV4-1 and J is TRBJ1-3; a weak D match, TRBD1 (6 bases). Per the germline V gene, CDR1 is MGHRA and CDR2 is YSYEKL. V lost 5 bases to trimming and J lost 2 bases, with 10 bases between them. This CDR3 spans 14 amino acids. The CDR3 spells CASSVEGAGNTIYF. CDR3 DNA: TGCGCCAGCAGCGTGGAGGGGGCTGGAAACACCATATATTTT.

The chain uses TRBV7-2 and TRBJ2-7; D is uncertain. Trimming took off 1 base at V and 5 bases at J, with 6 bases between the two ends. Germline lookup yields CDR1 SGHTA and CDR2 FQGNSA. There are 12 residues in the CDR3. The CDR3 sequence: CASSLDTHEQYF. The DNA for the CDR3 is TGTGCCAGCAGCTTAGATACCCACGAGCAGTACTTC.

This chain connects TRBV6-5 to TRBJ1-2; D is ambiguous. This CDR3 spans 12 amino acids. CDR1 MNHEY and CDR2 SVGAGI come from the germline V gene. Trimming removed 11 bases at V and 11 bases at J, with 21 bases between. CDR3 sequence: CACRGSLLIYTF. Written as DNA, the CDR3 is TGTGCCTGCCGTGGCAGCCTCCTTATTTACACCTTC.

The chain links TRBV6-5 to TRBJ1-2; 7 bases are a match to TRBD1. This CDR3 has 13 residues. Germline trimming cut 6 bases from V and 5 bases from J; bases unmatched to any gene: 6. Germline V gene sequence: CDR1 MNHEY, CDR2 SVGAGI. CDR3 DNA: TGTGCCAGCAGCCCACAGGGGCCGTATGGCTACACCTTC. Translating gives CASSPQGPYGYTF.

V and J are TRBV28 and TRBJ1-2; TRBD1 matches 8 bases. Trimming cost V 2 bases and J 3 bases; bases outside gene matches: 8. The CDR3 contains 16 residues. Per the germline V gene, CDR1 is MDHEN and CDR2 is SYDVKM. CDR3 sequence: CASSLAGGTRYYGYTF. In DNA form, the CDR3 reads TGTGCCAGCAGTTTAGCAGGGGGCACAAGATACTATGGCTACACCTTC.

DNA of the CDR3: TGTGCCAGCAGTCGGGTTATGATCACTGAAGCTTTCTTT. This encodes CASSRVMITEAFF. V usage is TRBV14 and J usage is TRBJ1-1; no clear D gene. CDR1 and CDR2 from the germline V gene are SGHDN and FVKESK. Trimming pared 6 bases from V and 4 bases from J, leaving 12 bases between. This CDR3 contains 13 residues.

The chain combines TRBV23-1 with TRBJ2-3; TRBD1 aligns across 7 bases. TRBV23-1 has ORF status, its function being uncertain. The V gene end was trimmed by 0 bases and the J gene end by 3 bases; junction bases not matched to a gene: 3. This CDR3 region has 15 residues. The CDR3 bases are TGCGCCAGCAGTCAATCTTGGGACAGAACAGATACGCAGTATTTT. Protein: CASSQSWDRTDTQYF.

The CDR3 is CASRGTGEGEKLFF. CDR3 sequence (DNA): TGTGCCAGCCGCGGGACAGGGGAGGGGGAAAAACTGTTTTTT. The rearrangement uses TRBV25-1 and TRBJ1-4, with TRBD1 matching 10 bases. With V trimmed by 8 bases and J by 8 bases, 8 bases remained unmatched. The CDR3 has 14 residues. Germline V lookup: CDR1 MGHDK, CDR2 SYGVNS.

The chain recombines TRBV10-3 with TRBJ2-1; a weak D match, TRBD1 (6 bases). Trimming removed 4 bases from V and 6 bases from J, with 25 bases in between. CDR3 length: 18 residues. Germline V gives CDR1 ENHRY, CDR2 SYGVKD. The CDR3 sequence is CAISVRSGMGVGGNEQFF. Here the CDR3 DNA reads TGTGCCATCAGTGTAAGGTCAGGGATGGGAGTAGGGGGCAATGAGCAGTTCTTC.

The chain employs TRBV7-2 and TRBJ1-1; the D gene is possibly TRBD1 (5 bases). Germline loops: CDR1 SGHTA, CDR2 FQGNSA. V dropped 6 bases and J dropped 3 bases, with 11 bases sitting between them. The length of the CDR3 is 13 residues. CDR3 region: CASRGTQHTEAFF. CDR3 sequence (DNA): TGTGCCAGCAGAGGGACTCAACACACTGAAGCTTTCTTT.

The chain is built from TRBV27 and TRBJ1-5; the D is unclear. V was cut by 4 bases and J by 2 bases, with 9 bases left in between. Germline lookup yields CDR1 MNHEY and CDR2 SMNVEV (reference sequence). The CDR3 has 14 residues. CDR3 protein: CASSSHQGNQPQHF. The CDR3 DNA sequence: TGTGCCAGCAGTTCGCACCAAGGCAATCAGCCCCAGCATTTT.

This chain uses TRBV21-1 with TRBJ1-1. TRBV21-1 is a listed pseudogene. The CDR3 consists of 13 residues. In DNA, the CDR3 is TGTGCCAGCAGCAAAGCGCGCGCCACTGAAGCTTTCTTT. This encodes CASSKARATEAFF.

The chain has TRBV19 and TRBJ2-3; D possibly matches TRBD1 or TRBD2 (5 bases each). V was trimmed by 1 base and J by 0 bases, leaving 17 bases between them. The CDR3 length is 18 residues. Germline CDR1 is LNHDA and CDR2 is SQIVND (reference sequence). The CDR3 DNA sequence: TGTGCCAGTAGTATAGGGGACCCCGGCTGGACTAGCACAGATACGCAGTATTTT. The encoded protein is CASSIGDPGWTSTDTQYF.

The V call is TRBV2, the J call TRBJ2-2, with TRBD1 as a possible D gene (6 bases). V was shortened by 7 bases and J by 6 bases, with 12 bases between the two germline ends. The V gene's germline CDR1 is SNHLY and CDR2 FYNNEI. The CDR3 is 13 residues long. The CDR3 coding sequence is TGTGCCAGCACACAGGGCGGACCCGGGGAGCTGTTTTTT. Protein: CASTQGGPGELFF.

The gene calls are TRBV4-1 and TRBJ1-5; TRBD1 aligns across 9 bases. The CDR3 extends over 15 amino acids. The trim removed 4 bases at V and 6 bases at J, leaving 7 bases unmatched. The V gene's germline CDR1 is MGHRA and CDR2 YSYEKL. For the CDR3, the DNA is TGCGCCAGCAGCCGCGTACAGGGGGCTGGTCAGCCCCAGCATTTT. The encoded protein is CASSRVQGAGQPQHF.

This clone was recorded a few times. V is TRBV29-1 and J is TRBJ1-1; a weak D match, TRBD1 (5 bases). This CDR3 is built from 11 residues. Trimming stripped 6 bases from V and 10 bases from J, with 15 bases between. The germline gives CDR1 SQVTM, CDR2 ANQGSEA. The CDR3 DNA is TGCAGCGTGTGGATGGGGGGGAGAGCTTTCTTT. Residues: CSVWMGGRAFF. Full variable domain (outside the CDR3, taken from reference TRBV29-1 and TRBJ1-1): SAVISQKPSRDICQRGTSLTIQCQVDSQVTMMFWYRQQPGQSLTLIATANQGSEATYESGFVIDKFPISRPNLTFSTLTVSNMSPEDSSIYLCSVWMGGRAFFGQGTRLTVV.

The V gene is TRBV28, the J gene TRBJ1-1; D ambiguous. In germline, CDR1 is MDHEN, CDR2 SYDVKM. V lost 6 bases to trimming and J lost 9 bases, with 17 bases between them. CDR3 length: 13 amino acids. Written as DNA, the CDR3 is TGTGCCAGCAGCCCAAGCACCGGAGGAAAAGCTTTCTTT. Translated, it gives CASSPSTGGKAFF.

The CDR3 loop reads CASSSRTGPEKLFF. The CDR3 bases are TGTGCCAGCAGCTCTAGGACAGGGCCTGAAAAACTGTTTTTT. V is TRBV5-4 and J is TRBJ1-4, with 8 bases fitting TRBD1. V was clipped by 3 bases and J by 7 bases; unmatched bases: 5. CDR1 is SGHNT and CDR2 is YYREEE in the germline V gene (reference sequence). CDR3 size: 14 residues.

This clone was counted only a few times. The rearrangement uses TRBV19 and TRBJ1-6; D may be TRBD1 (6 bases). With 1 base removed from V and 7 bases from J, the gap between germline ends came to 8 bases. Germline CDR1 LNHDA, CDR2 SQIVND (reference sequence). The CDR3 covers 14 residues. The CDR3 region is CASSIGQGNSPLHF. Here the CDR3 DNA reads TGTGCCAGTAGTATAGGTCAGGGGAATTCACCCCTCCACTTT. The variable domain in full, with the rest retrieved from reference TRBV19 and TRBJ1-6, is DGGITQSPKYLFRKEGQNVTLSCEQNLNHDAMYWYRQDPGQGLRLIYYSQIVNDFQKGDIAEGYSVSREKKESFPLTVTSAQKNPTAFYLCASSIGQGNSPLHFGNGTRLTVT.

The rearrangement joins TRBV10-3 to TRBJ1-2, with D possibly TRBD1 on 5 matching bases. The CDR3 extends over 13 amino acids. Trimming stripped 2 bases from V and 3 bases from J, with 7 bases between. Germline V gene lookup returns CDR1 ENHRY and CDR2 SYGVKD. The CDR3 loop is CAISEDSHYGYTF. CDR3 nucleotide sequence: TGTGCCATCAGTGAGGACAGCCACTATGGCTACACCTTC.

The chain employs TRBV6-6 and TRBJ2-7; D is undetermined. V lost 2 bases and J lost 6, with 8 bases in between. The CDR3 is 12 amino acids. CDR1 and CDR2 from the germline V gene are MNHNY and SVGAGI (reference sequence). In DNA form, the CDR3 reads TGTGCCAGCAGTTACGGGATTGGCGAGCAGTACTTC. This gives the protein CASSYGIGEQYF.

V gene TRBV11-1 combines with J gene TRBJ1-4; no definite D call. The CDR3 length is 14 residues. CDR1 and CDR2 from the germline V gene are SGHAT and FQDESV (reference sequence). V lost 5 bases and J 6 bases, leaving 13 bases between the germline ends. Written as DNA, the CDR3 is TGTGCCAGCAGCCCCGGCAGGTCCCATGAAAAACTGTTTTTT. Translated: CASSPGRSHEKLFF.

This rearrangement joins TRBV4-1 to TRBJ2-5; D may be TRBD2 (6 bases). The CDR3 consists of 17 residues. Germline CDR1 MGHRA, CDR2 YSYEKL. V lost 0 bases to trimming and J lost 5 bases, with 19 bases between them. The CDR3 loop is CASSQEGGRGLRETQYF. The CDR3 DNA follows: TGCGCCAGCAGCCAAGAGGGGGGAAGGGGCCTGAGGGAGACCCAGTACTTC.

The chain recombines TRBV23-1 with TRBJ1-6, with unresolved D. TRBV23-1 qualifies as an ORF whose function is uncertain. There are 17 residues in the CDR3. Trimming left V 9 bases short and J 0 bases short, with 18 bases between. The CDR3 here is CARRPGARSSYNSPLHF. In nucleotides, the CDR3 is TGCGCCAGGCGACCGGGAGCCCGGAGCTCCTATAATTCACCCCTCCACTTT.

J is TRBJ2-7 and V is TRBV6-6; D might be TRBD1 (5 bases). The CDR3 contains 13 residues. CDR1 and CDR2 (germline): MNHNY, SVGAGI (reference sequence). Trimming removed 2 bases from V and 7 bases from J, with 12 bases in between. CDR3 bases: TGTGCCAGCAGTTACGGGGCGGTTCGGGAGCAGTACTTC. This encodes CASSYGAVREQYF.

The chain couples TRBV7-2 to TRBJ1-5, with D possibly matching TRBD1 (6 bases). The CDR3 runs to 14 residues. From germline, CDR1 is SGHTA and CDR2 FQGNSA. V was cut by 5 bases and J by 4 bases, with 12 bases left in between. DNA for the CDR3: TGTGCCAGCAGCCAAAATACAGGGAATCAGCCCCAGCATTTT. It translates to CASSQNTGNQPQHF.

The CDR3 DNA reads TGTGCCAGCAGTCAGACTTCCCGCGAGCAGTACTTC. Translating gives CASSQTSREQYF. The chain uses TRBV27 and TRBJ2-7; no definite D call. CDR3 length: 12 amino acids. CDR1 and CDR2 from the germline V gene are MNHEY and SMNVEV (reference sequence). The V end lost 5 bases, the J end lost 6 bases, and 11 bases lay between the germline ends.

The rearrangement uses TRBV4-1 and TRBJ2-5; D tentatively reads TRBD1 or TRBD2 (5 bases each). The CDR3 length is 11 residues. CDR1 is MGHRA and CDR2 is YSYEKL in the germline V gene. V gave up 4 bases and J gave up 5 bases, with 5 bases separating them. For the CDR3, the DNA is TGCGCCAGCAGCCGGGGGGAGACCCAGTACTTC. Its protein product is CASSRGETQYF.

CDR3 amino acids: CASSLSGTGDRYNEQFF. DNA of the CDR3: TGTGCCAGCAGTTTATCCGGGACAGGGGACCGGTACAATGAGCAGTTCTTC. The chain recombines TRBV27 with TRBJ2-1; 10 bases are shared with TRBD1. The germline CDR1 and CDR2 sequences are MNHEY and SMNVEV (reference sequence). V was clipped by 0 bases and J by 4 bases; unmatched bases: 6. CDR3 length equals 17 residues.

The V call is TRBV2, the J call TRBJ2-7, with 7 bases fitting TRBD2. The CDR3 is made up of 13 amino acids. CDR1 SNHLY and CDR2 FYNNEI come from the germline V gene. V lost 8 bases, J lost 2 bases, and 6 bases stayed unmatched. CDR3 sequence reads: CASLAGFPYEQYF. Written as DNA, the CDR3 is TGTGCCAGCTTAGCGGGCTTCCCCTACGAGCAGTACTTC. The variable domain in full, with the rest retrieved from reference TRBV2 and TRBJ2-7, is EPEVTQTPSHQVTQMGQEVILRCVPISNHLYFYWYRQILGQKVEFLVSFYNNEISEKSEIFDDQFSVERPDGSNFTLKIRSTKLEDSAMYFCASLAGFPYEQYFGPGTRLTVT.